The next 27 T cell receptor beta chains were all read from a single sample in a study of cytomegalovirus exposure and HLA in healthy donors. PCR primers comprised 60 Vbeta and 13 Jbeta primers. TCRdb's table, derived via immunoSEQ multiplex PCR, lists solely in-frame clones and lacks some. Found here are approximately 150,000 clones, approximately 79% of them singletons; the top ten hold roughly 6.3%. Sequencing used PBMCs. All receptors derive from a man aged 50 to 59 in good health and CMV-seropositive.

Here the CDR3 reads CASSYSKAGRSGGYTF. For the CDR3, the DNA is TGTGCCAGCAGTTACTCGAAAGCAGGGCGGTCGGGTGGCTACACCTTC. V is TRBV6-5 and J is TRBJ1-2, with D perhaps matching TRBD1 (5 bases). Trimming left V 0 bases short and J 7 bases short, with 18 bases between. The CDR3 sequence is 16 residues long. Germline CDR1 reads MNHEY; CDR2 reads SVGAGI.

This rearrangement joins TRBV28 to TRBJ2-2, with TRBD1 identical over 11 bases. Trimming cost V 5 bases and J 5 bases; bases outside gene matches: 16. This CDR3 is 19 amino acids long. CDR1 is MDHEN and CDR2 is SYDVKM in the germline V gene. The CDR3 nucleotides are TGTGCCAGCAGTCCCTCACCCGGGACAGGGGGATCGGTAACCGGGGAGCTGTTTTTT. It encodes CASSPSPGTGGSVTGELFF.

The chain links TRBV5-1 to TRBJ2-1; 11 nucleotides align to TRBD2. Germline values: CDR1 SGHRS, CDR2 YFSETQ. The J segment lost 7 bases and the V segment lost 0 bases, leaving 0 bases of the junction unmatched. The CDR3 length is 14 residues. CDR3 in amino acids: CASSLVAGGNEQFF. CDR3 bases: TGCGCCAGCAGCTTGGTAGCGGGAGGGAATGAGCAGTTCTTC.

The rearrangement uses TRBV9 and TRBJ2-3, with 10 bases lining up with TRBD2. The V gene's germline CDR1 is SGDLS and CDR2 YYNGEE. With 4 bases clipped from V and 4 bases from J, the junction kept 6 bases outside the gene matches. This CDR3 region has 15 residues. The CDR3 here is CASSTASGRSDTQYF. DNA for the CDR3: TGTGCCAGCAGCACAGCTAGCGGGAGATCAGATACGCAGTATTTT.

The gene calls are TRBV7-2 and TRBJ1-2; D not resolved. Germline values: CDR1 SGHTA, CDR2 FQGNSA. Between the trimmed V and J ends, which lost 3 bases and 1 base, there was a span of 3 bases. CDR3 size: 12 residues. The CDR3 protein is CASSFSNYGYTF. The CDR3 nucleotides read TGTGCCAGCAGCTTTAGTAACTATGGCTACACCTTC.

The chain uses TRBV7-9 and TRBJ2-7, with D tentatively TRBD2 (6 bases). Trimming took 1 base from V and 7 from J, leaving 8 bases between them. The CDR3 length is 12 residues. Germline CDR1 is SEHNR and CDR2 is FQNEAQ (reference sequence). The chain's CDR3 is CASSLEREEQYF. In nucleotides, the CDR3 is TGTGCCAGCAGCTTAGAACGGGAGGAGCAGTACTTC.

This chain joins TRBV2 and TRBJ2-7; 9 positions match TRBD1. The germline gives CDR1 SNHLY, CDR2 FYNNEI. V trimming: 3 bases; J trimming: 0 bases; junction bases outside the gene matches: 9. The CDR3 is made up of 17 amino acids. The CDR3 loop reads CASSERLPGQGSYEQYF. The CDR3 bases are TGTGCCAGCAGTGAGAGACTGCCGGGACAGGGCTCCTACGAGCAGTACTTC.

The chain links TRBV28 to TRBJ2-7; tentatively, D is TRBD1 (6 bases). The V end was cut by 7 bases, the J end by 0 bases, with 22 bases between. The CDR3 contains 17 residues. Germline V lookup: CDR1 MDHEN, CDR2 SYDVKM. CDR3 coding DNA: TGTGCCAGCAAACCAGGTTTAGGGGACACACGCTCCTACGAGCAGTACTTC. Translated: CASKPGLGDTRSYEQYF. The full variable domain, its missing parts supplied by reference TRBV28 and TRBJ2-7, is DVKVTQSSRYLVKRTGEKVFLECVQDMDHENMFWYRQDPGLGLRLIYFSYDVKMKEKGDIPEGYSVSREKKERFSLILESASTNQTSMYLCASKPGLGDTRSYEQYFGPGTRLTVT.

This chain links TRBV6-6 with TRBJ1-1, with 10 bases matching TRBD1. CDR3 length: 14 residues. Trimming cost V 7 bases and J 5 bases; bases outside gene matches: 7. Germline V CDR1 and CDR2: MNHNY, SVGAGI (reference sequence). The CDR3 reads CASTGQGGRTEAFF. The CDR3 DNA follows: TGTGCCAGCACCGGACAGGGGGGCCGAACTGAAGCTTTCTTT.

Regarding this clone: The identical CDR3 is also encoded by other nucleotide sequences in the sample. This rearrangement joins TRBV7-9 to TRBJ2-7; weak D call: TRBD1 (5 bases). CDR1 and CDR2 from the germline V gene are SEHNR and FQNEAQ (reference sequence). V lost 2 bases to trimming and J lost 3 bases, with 8 bases between them. The CDR3 totals 13 residues. The CDR3 DNA sequence: TGTGCCAGCAGCTTACGTGACAGCTACGAGCAGTACTTC. Encoded protein: CASSLRDSYEQYF.

The chain is built from TRBV11-2 and TRBJ1-1; the match to TRBD1 covers 10 bases. The V gene's germline CDR1 is SGHAT and CDR2 FQNNGV. Trimming at V came to 1 base and at J to 4 bases, leaving 3 bases not matched to a gene. The CDR3 contains 15 residues. DNA of the CDR3: TGTGCCAGCAGCTTAGTCCGGGACAGGGGCACTGAAGCTTTCTTT. This sequence encodes CASSLVRDRGTEAFF.

This clone has a handful of counts. The chain has TRBV19 and TRBJ1-2; TRBD1 might be the D (5 bases). The germline gives CDR1 LNHDA, CDR2 SQIVND (reference sequence). Trimming stripped 6 bases from V and 2 bases from J, with 10 bases between. The CDR3 spans 13 residues. CDR3 coding DNA: TGTGCCAGTAGCCGGCAGGGAAACTATGGCTACACCTTC. Translation gives CASSRQGNYGYTF. Variable domain in full (rest from reference TRBV19 and TRBJ1-2): DGGITQSPKYLFRKEGQNVTLSCEQNLNHDAMYWYRQDPGQGLRLIYYSQIVNDFQKGDIAEGYSVSREKKESFPLTVTSAQKNPTAFYLCASSRQGNYGYTFGSGTRLTVV.

The DNA of the CDR3 is TGTGCCATCAGTGAGGACAGGGCCGGGGAGCTGTTTTTT. It specifies CAISEDRAGELFF. V and J are TRBV10-3 and TRBJ2-2; 7 nucleotides line up with TRBD1. Germline CDR1 is ENHRY and CDR2 is SYGVKD. The V segment lost 2 bases and the J segment 6 bases; nucleotides outside the gene matches: 0. CDR3 length: 13 amino acids.

This clone was observed a single time. V usage is TRBV6-5 and J usage is TRBJ2-3; TRBD2 matches 14 bases. The germline gives CDR1 MNHEY, CDR2 SVGAGI. The CDR3 totals 14 residues. The V gene end was trimmed by 8 bases and the J gene end by 5 bases; junction bases not matched to a gene: 3. Here the CDR3 reads CASGLAGGRDTQYF. The DNA for the CDR3 is TGTGCCAGCGGACTAGCGGGGGGAAGAGATACGCAGTATTTT.

CDR3 bases: TGCAGTGCCAGTGGCTTCACTGAAGCTTTCTTT. Translation: CSASGFTEAFF. The chain uses TRBV20-1 and TRBJ1-1; D is ambiguous. This CDR3 is 11 amino acids long. Germline V lookup: CDR1 DFQATT, CDR2 SNEGSKA (reference sequence). The V and J ends lost 6 bases and 4 bases respectively, with 9 bases between them.

The chain uses TRBV5-1 and TRBJ2-7; TRBD2 is a possible D gene (5 bases). CDR3 length equals 14 residues. The germline V and J ends were trimmed by 1 base and 4 bases, with 12 bases remaining between them. Germline CDR1 SGHRS, CDR2 YFSETQ. This CDR3 is CASSLRDPSYEQYF. The CDR3 DNA is TGCGCCAGCAGCTTGCGGGATCCCTCTTACGAGCAGTACTTC.

The CDR3 is CATSRGGQGGITEAFF. CDR3 coding DNA: TGTGCCACCAGCAGGGGAGGACAGGGAGGGATTACTGAAGCTTTCTTT. V is TRBV15 and J is TRBJ1-1; 8 bases align to TRBD1. CDR3 length equals 16 residues. With V trimmed by 3 bases and J by 5 bases, 11 bases remained unmatched. Germline CDR1 LNHNV, CDR2 YYDKDF (reference sequence).

The chain has TRBV19 and TRBJ2-1, with 12 bases aligning to TRBD2. The trim removed 4 bases at V and 10 bases at J, leaving 8 bases unmatched. This CDR3 has 15 residues. Per the germline V gene, CDR1 is LNHDA and CDR2 is SQIVND (reference sequence). The CDR3 DNA is TGTGCCAGTAGTAGACTAGCGGGAGTATTTATAGAGCAGTTCTTC. Its translation: CASSRLAGVFIEQFF.

This clone showed up just a few times. V and J are TRBV18 and TRBJ1-1, with D hard to call. CDR3 size: 14 residues. Germline V gene sequence: CDR1 KGHSH, CDR2 LQKENI. V dropped 6 bases and J dropped 3 bases, with 14 bases sitting between them. This CDR3 reads CASSREARDTEAFF. In nucleotides, the CDR3 is TGTGCCAGCTCCCGTGAGGCGAGAGACACTGAAGCTTTCTTT.

V and J are TRBV7-9 and TRBJ1-2, with D perhaps matching TRBD1 (6 bases). Trimming cost V 1 base and J 8 bases, with 8 bases left between them. In germline, CDR1 is SEHNR, CDR2 FQNEAQ (reference sequence). CDR3 size: 12 residues. The CDR3 protein is CASSLGGLGYTF. DNA of the CDR3: TGTGCCAGCAGCTTAGGGGGGCTCGGCTACACCTTC.

The CDR3 DNA reads TGTGCCATCAGTGAGGGGACAGTTACTAACTATGGCTACACCTTC. Amino acid sequence: CAISEGTVTNYGYTF. The chain combines TRBV10-3 with TRBJ1-2; 7 nucleotides match TRBD1. Germline lookup yields CDR1 ENHRY and CDR2 SYGVKD. Trimming at V came to 2 bases and at J to 0 bases, leaving 3 bases not matched to a gene. The CDR3 spans 15 residues.

This rearrangement joins TRBV27 to TRBJ2-7; D might be TRBD1 (6 bases). Trimming shortened V by 4 bases and J by 0 bases, and 19 bases separated the two germline ends. Germline CDR1 reads MNHEY; CDR2 reads SMNVEV (reference sequence). This CDR3 contains 17 residues. The CDR3: CASSSQPLRGYSYEQYF. The CDR3 DNA reads as TGTGCCAGCAGTTCCCAGCCCCTCAGGGGTTACTCCTACGAGCAGTACTTC.

This clone has just a few counts. The V and J genes are TRBV5-4 and TRBJ1-1, with 7 nucleotides matching TRBD1. Losses at the gene ends were 4 bases for V and 1 base for J; bases not matched to a gene: 7. CDR1 and CDR2 (germline): SGHNT, YYREEE (reference sequence). The CDR3 runs to 15 residues. This chain's CDR3 is CASSPEGQRNTEAFF. For the CDR3, the DNA is TGTGCCAGCAGCCCGGAGGGACAGAGGAACACTGAAGCTTTCTTT.

V and J are TRBV7-9 and TRBJ2-1; TRBD2 might be the D (5 bases). The CDR3 length is 13 residues. In germline, CDR1 is SEHNR, CDR2 FQNEAQ (reference sequence). The V and J ends lost 5 bases and 6 bases respectively, with 11 bases between them. As DNA, the CDR3 is TGTGCCAGCAGCCCCGACTACAGCAATGAGCAGTTCTTC. As protein: CASSPDYSNEQFF.

The chain joins TRBV30 to TRBJ2-5; 12 positions match TRBD2. Germline CDR1 and CDR2: GTSNPN and SVGIG (reference sequence). The V and J ends lost 1 base and 4 bases, in that order; junction bases with no gene match: 4. The CDR3 runs 15 residues. The CDR3 DNA sequence: TGTGCCTGGAGTGCTAGCGGGAGGGCCTCAGAGACCCAGTACTTC. It specifies CAWSASGRASETQYF.

This clone has just one count. The chain carries TRBV10-3 and TRBJ1-5; D possibly corresponds to TRBD1 (6 bases). The CDR3 covers 13 residues. Germline values: CDR1 ENHRY, CDR2 SYGVKD. Trimming left V 10 bases short and J 3 bases short, with 13 bases between. CDR3: CATHRDLNQPQHF. CDR3 DNA: TGTGCCACCCACAGGGACCTCAATCAGCCCCAGCATTTT.

In its sample, this clone was seen once. This chain joins TRBV4-1 and TRBJ2-7, with TRBD1 matching 10 bases. The CDR3 loop spans 13 amino acids. Germline-derived CDR1 and CDR2 are MGHRA and YSYEKL. Germline trimming cut 3 bases from V and 7 bases from J; bases unmatched to any gene: 3. CDR3 sequence reads: CASSQGDRGEQYF. In nucleotides, the CDR3 is TGCGCCAGCAGCCAGGGGGACAGGGGTGAGCAGTACTTC.